Listed here are 27 T cell receptor beta chains from one sample, sequenced in a study of T cell changes during pregnancy in multiple sclerosis. Sequencing was performed with immunoSEQ multiplex PCR; in TCRdb, only in-frame clones are kept and a portion is missing. The sample contains 35,000 to 40,000 clones, approximately 90% of which appear only once. The source was CD8+ T cells from peripheral blood mononuclear cells, collected in the third trimester of pregnancy. The receptors were sampled from a female donor with multiple sclerosis, enrolled in a pregnancy study.

The chain recombines TRBV5-4 with TRBJ2-1; the match to TRBD2 covers 14 bases. This CDR3 has 19 amino acids. CDR1 and CDR2 from the germline V gene are SGHNT and YYREEE (reference sequence). The V and J ends lost 0 bases and 0 bases, in that order; junction bases with no gene match: 5. The CDR3 loop is CASSLGTSGGSSSYNEQFF. The CDR3 nucleotides are TGTGCCAGCAGCTTGGGGACTAGCGGGGGGTCGAGCTCCTACAATGAGCAGTTCTTC.

CDR3 sequence (DNA): TGTGCCAGCATGGGCGTGGGACTCTCCTATAATTCACCCCTCCACTTT. Amino acid sequence: CASMGVGLSYNSPLHF. The chain combines TRBV5-8 with TRBJ1-6; TRBD1 might be the D (5 bases). CDR1 is SGHTS, CDR2 YDEGEE, per germline. Trimming removed 6 bases at V and 0 bases at J, with 13 bases between. This CDR3 spans 16 amino acids.

V and J are TRBV15 and TRBJ2-3; 16 nucleotides agree with TRBD2. The ends lost 3 bases at V and 6 bases at J; junction bases unmatched: 3. CDR3 size: 16 residues. The germline V gene encodes CDR1 LNHNV and CDR2 YYDKDF (reference sequence). The CDR3 DNA follows: TGTGCCACCAGCAGGGGACTAGCGGGGGGGAGGGATACGCAGTATTTT. It is translated as CATSRGLAGGRDTQYF.

V usage is TRBV7-3 and J usage is TRBJ2-2, with D unresolved. Trimming removed 5 bases from V and 7 bases from J, with 23 bases in between. Germline CDR1 and CDR2: SGHTA and FQGTGA. The CDR3 has 17 residues. CDR3 coding DNA: TGTGCCAGCAGCCCACACAGTGCCCAAAGTGATTACGGGGAGCTGTTTTTT. Translating gives CASSPHSAQSDYGELFF.

The chain carries TRBV2 and TRBJ1-2; 7 nucleotides align to TRBD1. The CDR3 extends over 14 amino acids. Germline CDR1 and CDR2: SNHLY and FYNNEI. V lost 6 bases and J lost 5; bases outside the gene matches: 9. The CDR3 spells CASSLDRVGYGYTF. Written as DNA, the CDR3 is TGTGCCAGCAGCCTCGACAGGGTTGGGTATGGCTACACCTTC.

The V gene is TRBV19, the J gene TRBJ2-1, with a weak D call TRBD2 (6 bases). V gave up 6 bases and J gave up 10 bases, with 16 bases separating them. CDR1 and CDR2 from the germline V gene are LNHDA and SQIVND (reference sequence). This CDR3 has 13 amino acids. CDR3 protein: CASRRRDWTEQFF. The CDR3 coding sequence is TGTGCCAGTAGACGGAGGGACTGGACAGAGCAGTTCTTC. The full variable domain, completed using reference TRBV19 and TRBJ2-1, is DGGITQSPKYLFRKEGQNVTLSCEQNLNHDAMYWYRQDPGQGLRLIYYSQIVNDFQKGDIAEGYSVSREKKESFPLTVTSAQKNPTAFYLCASRRRDWTEQFFGPGTRLTVL.

This clone was observed a handful of times. CDR3 nucleotide sequence: TGTGCCAGCAGCTTAGTAGTCCTAACAGCCCGGACGCAGTATTTT. This sequence encodes CASSLVVLTARTQYF. The chain uses TRBV7-3 and TRBJ2-3; D remains unclear. The CDR3 covers 15 residues. The V end lost 2 bases, the J end lost 9 bases, and 18 bases lay between the germline ends. Germline V gives CDR1 SGHTA, CDR2 FQGTGA.

The CDR3 nucleotides are TGTGCCAGCAGCGTAGTGTCGGGGGGCATCTATGGCTACACCTTC. This codes for CASSVVSGGIYGYTF. This chain links TRBV9 with TRBJ1-2, with a tentative D call TRBD1 (6 bases). Germline V gene sequence: CDR1 SGDLS, CDR2 YYNGEE. The CDR3 sequence is 15 residues long. Trimming removed 0 bases from V and 4 bases from J, with 13 bases in between.

V usage is TRBV4-1 and J usage is TRBJ1-5; TRBD1 matches at 7 bases. With 1 base clipped from V and 6 bases from J, the junction kept 3 bases outside the gene matches. CDR1 and CDR2 (germline): MGHRA, YSYEKL. The CDR3 contains 14 residues. CDR3 protein: CASSQVQGGQPQHF. Here the CDR3 DNA reads TGCGCCAGCAGCCAAGTGCAGGGGGGTCAGCCCCAGCATTTT.

The J gene is TRBJ2-5, the V gene TRBV29-1; 12 bases are shared with TRBD1. V was pared by 7 bases and J by 5 bases, with 8 bases of the junction left unmatched. Looked up from germline, CDR1 is SQVTM and CDR2 is ANQGSEA. CDR3 length equals 14 residues. CDR3 nucleotide sequence: TGCAGCGCTACCGGGACAGGGGGCATGGAGACCCAGTACTTC. Protein: CSATGTGGMETQYF.

The V gene is TRBV7-9, the J gene TRBJ2-1; TRBD2 aligns across 9 bases. Looked up from germline, CDR1 is SEHNR and CDR2 is FQNEAQ (reference sequence). CDR3 length: 15 amino acids. Unmatched junction bases numbered 3, after V lost 2 bases and J lost 4 bases. The CDR3 protein is CASSLLAGGYNEQFF. The CDR3 nucleotides read TGTGCCAGCAGCTTACTGGCGGGGGGGTACAATGAGCAGTTCTTC.

The J gene is TRBJ1-2, the V gene TRBV30; D is unclear. CDR3 length: 16 amino acids. The germline V and J ends were trimmed by 3 bases and 8 bases, with 25 bases remaining between them. Germline-derived CDR1 and CDR2 are GTSNPN and SVGIG (reference sequence). This chain's CDR3 is CAWSDLEPGLRVGYTF. For the CDR3, the DNA is TGTGCCTGGAGCGACCTTGAGCCTGGCTTACGGGTAGGCTACACCTTC.

A few counts support this clone. The rearrangement links TRBV2 to TRBJ2-3, with 16 bases lining up with TRBD2. V shed 6 bases, J shed 3 bases, and the junction held 6 bases outside the gene matches. This CDR3 region has 17 residues. The germline gives CDR1 SNHLY, CDR2 FYNNEI. This CDR3 reads CASSPGLAGGPTDTQYF. CDR3 bases: TGTGCCAGCAGCCCGGGACTAGCGGGGGGGCCTACAGATACGCAGTATTTT.

V and J are TRBV2 and TRBJ1-2; D is uncertain. There are 13 residues in the CDR3. CDR1 and CDR2 (germline): SNHLY, FYNNEI. V dropped 3 bases and J dropped 8 bases, with 13 bases sitting between them. CDR3 loop: CASSDSGLFGYTF. DNA of the CDR3: TGTGCCAGCAGTGACTCCGGACTATTCGGCTACACCTTC.

The chain is built from TRBV5-1 and TRBJ2-5, with 7 bases lining up with TRBD2. The CDR3 has 15 residues. V shed 3 bases, J shed 7 bases, and the junction held 12 bases outside the gene matches. Germline-derived CDR1 and CDR2 are SGHRS and YFSETQ. The CDR3 sequence is CASSSGLEEVGTQYF. The CDR3 DNA follows: TGCGCCAGCAGCTCAGGACTAGAAGAGGTGGGGACCCAGTACTTC. The full variable domain, its missing parts supplied by reference TRBV5-1 and TRBJ2-5, is KAGVTQTPRYLIKTRGQQVTLSCSPISGHRSVSWYQQTPGQGLQFLFEYFSETQRNKGNFPGRFSGRQFSNSRSEMNVSTLELGDSALYLCASSSGLEEVGTQYFGPGTRLLVL.

This clone appeared once. The V call is TRBV7-9, the J call TRBJ2-3; 8 bases align to TRBD1. Trimming removed 6 bases from V and 0 bases from J; junction bases left unmatched: 17. This CDR3 spans 19 amino acids. Germline V gene sequence: CDR1 SEHNR, CDR2 FQNEAQ (reference sequence). The CDR3 is CASRLGRTGRPSSTDTQYF. As DNA, the CDR3 is TGTGCCAGCAGGTTGGGGCGGACAGGGCGACCTTCTAGCACAGATACGCAGTATTTT.

The chain joins TRBV6-5 to TRBJ2-1; D might be TRBD2 (6 bases). V lost 4 bases to trimming and J lost 1 base, with 14 bases between them. This CDR3 is 16 amino acids long. Germline CDR1 MNHEY, CDR2 SVGAGI. CDR3 loop: CASSLSSGRSYNEQFF. In DNA form, the CDR3 reads TGTGCCAGCAGTTTATCCTCGGGGAGGTCCTACAATGAGCAGTTCTTC.

The rearrangement uses TRBV7-9 and TRBJ1-1; the match to TRBD1 covers 7 bases. The CDR3 has 12 amino acids. V shed 5 bases, J shed 7 bases, and the junction held 4 bases outside the gene matches. Germline lookup yields CDR1 SEHNR and CDR2 FQNEAQ (reference sequence). CDR3 residues: CASSTTGVEAFF. In DNA, the CDR3 is TGTGCCAGCAGCACTACAGGGGTTGAAGCTTTCTTT.

The gene calls are TRBV6-6 and TRBJ1-4, with D hard to call. The V and J ends lost 5 bases and 4 bases respectively, with 5 bases between them. Germline loops: CDR1 MNHNY, CDR2 SVGAGI (reference sequence). There are 12 residues in the CDR3. DNA for the CDR3: TGTGCCAGCAGTCCTTATAATGAAAAACTGTTTTTT. It translates to CASSPYNEKLFF.

The genes are TRBV7-9 and TRBJ2-7; tentative D call: TRBD1 (5 bases). V lost 5 bases and J lost 6, with 8 bases in between. Germline CDR1 reads SEHNR; CDR2 reads FQNEAQ (reference sequence). The CDR3 is made up of 11 amino acids. CDR3: CASSLRGEQYF. The CDR3 nucleotides are TGTGCCAGCAGCCTAAGGGGCGAGCAGTACTTC.

The chain has TRBV27 and TRBJ1-1; 7 nucleotides agree with TRBD1. The J segment lost 2 bases and the V segment lost 5 bases, leaving 2 bases of the junction unmatched. The CDR3 sequence is 13 residues long. CDR1 and CDR2 (germline): MNHEY, SMNVEV (reference sequence). CDR3 sequence: CASSRDRNTEAFF. CDR3 nucleotides: TGTGCCAGCAGTCGGGACAGAAACACTGAAGCTTTCTTT.

This chain connects TRBV27 to TRBJ1-2; D is unclear. V lost 0 bases, J lost 6 bases, and 11 bases lay in between. The CDR3 totals 14 residues. Germline V CDR1 and CDR2: MNHEY, SMNVEV (reference sequence). The CDR3 sequence: CASSLSGRNHGYTF. CDR3 DNA sequence: TGTGCCAGCAGTTTATCAGGCAGGAACCATGGCTACACCTTC.

The gene calls are TRBV11-2 and TRBJ2-3, with D possibly TRBD1 on 5 matching bases. Trimming pared 1 base from V and 5 bases from J, leaving 10 bases between. The CDR3 length is 14 residues. The germline CDR1 and CDR2 sequences are SGHAT and FQNNGV. The CDR3 DNA reads TGTGCCAGCAGCTTAGTAGGGGCGGTAGATACGCAGTATTTT. This sequence encodes CASSLVGAVDTQYF.

V gene TRBV11-1 combines with J gene TRBJ1-1; possible D gene TRBD1, 5 bases. CDR3 length: 14 residues. V was shortened by 3 bases and J by 3 bases, with 11 bases between the two germline ends. The germline V gene encodes CDR1 SGHAT and CDR2 FQDESV (reference sequence). The CDR3 loop is CASSLRGLHTEAFF. CDR3 DNA: TGTGCCAGCAGCTTGAGGGGACTCCACACTGAAGCTTTCTTT.

The V and J genes are TRBV5-6 and TRBJ2-1; D might be TRBD1 (6 bases). The CDR3 is 13 residues long. Trimming stripped 0 bases from V and 8 bases from J, with 9 bases between. Germline V lookup: CDR1 SGHDT, CDR2 YYEEEE. CDR3 sequence (DNA): TGTGCCAGCAGCTTGGAGGGGGTCCATGAGCAGTTCTTC. Translating it yields CASSLEGVHEQFF. The whole variable domain, filled in from reference TRBV5-6 and TRBJ2-1, reads DAGVTQSPTHLIKTRGQQVTLRCSPKSGHDTVSWYQQALGQGPQFIFQYYEEEERQRGNFPDRFSGHQFPNYSSELNVNALLLGDSALYLCASSLEGVHEQFFGPGTRLTVL.

CDR3 bases: TGCAGCGTTGTAGGAGGAATCACCCTCTACGAGCAGTACTTC. As protein: CSVVGGITLYEQYF. The V and J genes are TRBV29-1 and TRBJ2-7, with D possibly matching TRBD2 (5 bases). Trimming left V 4 bases short and J 3 bases short, with 16 bases between. Germline CDR1 reads SQVTM; CDR2 reads ANQGSEA. The CDR3 totals 14 residues.

V and J are TRBV6-1 and TRBJ1-4, with 9 bases identical to TRBD1. CDR1 and CDR2 from the germline V gene are MNHNS and SASEGT. The CDR3 sequence is 16 residues long. With V trimmed by 0 bases and J by 4 bases, 3 bases remained unmatched. The CDR3 protein is CASSEAPGQGNEKLFF. The CDR3, as DNA: TGTGCCAGCAGTGAAGCGCCGGGACAGGGTAATGAAAAACTGTTTTTT.